Listed below are T cell receptor beta chains from one sample, sequenced in a study of control samples from healthy donors and cancer patients. Only in-frame clones appear in the TCRdb table, and some are missing; sequencing was by immunoSEQ multiplex PCR. The data show tens of thousands of clones, with 88% seen just once and around 3.8% held by the top ten. The sequenced sample was blood. These receptors were obtained from a man in his fifties or sixties in good health. Both conserved end residues are part of each CDR3. The D gene is left open where the match is weak. The size entry is marked missing in some rows and otherwise reads once, few, many or a size class.

j_gene,abundance,v_gene,d_gene,CDR3aa,CDR3nt
TRBJ2-1,-,TRBV7-9,TRBD1,CASTLTYDRALYNEQFF,TGTGCCAGCACCCTGACGTACGACAGGGCCCTCTACAATGAGCAGTTCTTC
TRBJ2-1,once,TRBV5-1,-,CASSYLTESNNEQFF,TGCGCCAGCAGCTACCTGACAGAGTCGAACAATGAGCAGTTCTTC
TRBJ2-7,-,TRBV28,TRBD1,CASSSSPGTGTYEQYF,TGTGCCAGCAGTTCCTCCCCCGGGACAGGAACCTACGAGCAGTACTTC
TRBJ2-2,-,TRBV7-6,TRBD1,CASSSTGGKGTGELFF,TGTGCCAGCAGCTCAACAGGGGGGAAAGGGACCGGGGAACTGTTTTTT
TRBJ2-4,-,TRBV29-1,TRBD1,CSVETGGGNIQYF,TGCAGCGTTGAAACAGGGGGCGGAAACATTCAGTACTTC
TRBJ2-2,-,TRBV24-1,TRBD1,CATSDPTGEVGELFF,TGTGCCACCAGTGACCCGACAGGGGAGGTCGGGGAGCTGTTTTTT
TRBJ2-7,-,TRBV2,TRBD2,CASSVAGGGYEQYF,TGTGCCAGCTCCGTAGCGGGAGGCGGTTACGAGCAGTACTTC
TRBJ2-7,-,TRBV7-3,TRBD1,CASSLHGTATYEQYF,TGTGCCAGCAGCTTACACGGGACAGCCACCTACGAGCAGTACTTC
TRBJ1-4,-,TRBV7-9,-,CASSLAGSDEKLFF,TGTGCCAGCAGCTTAGCAGGGTCGGATGAAAAACTGTTTTTT
TRBJ1-4,-,TRBV10-2,TRBD1,CASSESGQGGGEKLFF,TGCGCCAGCAGTGAGTCCGGACAGGGAGGAGGTGAAAAACTGTTTTTT
TRBJ2-3,-,TRBV29-1,TRBD2,CSVAGLGLTDTQYF,TGCAGCGTTGCAGGACTAGGCCTCACAGATACGCAGTATTTT
TRBJ1-2,-,TRBV3-1/TRBV3-2,-,CASSQRDLSGYTF,TGTGCCAGCAGCCAGAGGGATCTTTCTGGCTACACCTTC
TRBJ1-5,medium-sized,TRBV18,TRBD1,CASSPQGTGNQPQHF,TGTGCCAGCTCACCTCAAGGGACAGGCAATCAGCCCCAGCATTTT
TRBJ1-2,-,TRBV28,-,CASSFRGRGYGYTF,TGTGCCAGCAGTTTCCGTGGCAGGGGTTATGGCTACACCTTC
TRBJ1-1,-,TRBV7-6,-,CASSLEVAGYTEAFF,TGTGCCAGCAGCTTGGAGGTGGCAGGGTACACTGAAGCTTTCTTT
TRBJ2-5,once,TRBV5-4,TRBD1,CASSLGDRADQETQYF,TGTGCCAGCAGCTTGGGGGACAGGGCCGACCAAGAGACCCAGTACTTC
TRBJ2-2,few,TRBV24-1,-,CATRRGREREGTGELFF,TGTGCCACCAGGAGGGGGCGCGAGCGGGAAGGTACCGGGGAGCTGTTTTTT
TRBJ2-7,-,TRBV11-2,-,CASSFGESSYEQYF,TGTGCCAGCAGCTTCGGCGAGAGCTCCTACGAGCAGTACTTC
TRBJ1-1,-,TRBV5-1,TRBD1,CASSDGTGGMNTEAFF,TGCGCCAGCAGCGACGGGACAGGGGGCATGAACACTGAAGCTTTCTTT
TRBJ2-5,once,TRBV20-1,TRBD1,CSASRGPQETQYF,TGCAGTGCTAGTAGGGGGCCTCAAGAGACCCAGTACTTC
TRBJ2-2,-,TRBV24-1,-,CATRLGDSGPTGELFF,TGTGCCACCAGATTAGGAGACTCCGGGCCGACCGGGGAGCTGTTTTTT
TRBJ1-4,-,TRBV27,-,CASSIATNEKLFF,TGTGCCAGCAGTATTGCAACTAATGAAAAACTGTTTTTT
TRBJ2-7,-,TRBV19,TRBD2,CASSRGGTYEQYF,TGTGCCAGTAGTCGGGGGGGGACCTACGAGCAGTACTTC
TRBJ2-1,-,TRBV5-1,TRBD1,CASRERQGANEQFF,TGCGCCAGCAGAGAAAGACAGGGGGCAAATGAGCAGTTCTTC
TRBJ1-4,-,TRBV7-8,-,CASSSGLTNEKLFF,TGTGCCAGCAGCTCGGGACTGACTAATGAAAAACTGTTTTTT
TRBJ2-2,-,TRBV5-6,TRBD2,CASSDPSGRPGELFF,TGTGCCAGCAGCGACCCTAGCGGGAGACCCGGGGAGCTGTTTTTT
TRBJ2-7,-,TRBV2,-,CASSEGSGWGEQYF,TGTGCCAGCAGTGAGGGGTCCGGTTGGGGGGAGCAGTACTTC
TRBJ2-7,-,TRBV5-1,TRBD1,CASSSDRSYEQYF,TGCGCCAGCAGCTCGGACAGGTCCTACGAGCAGTACTTC
TRBJ2-1,-,TRBV6-5,-,CASSALRAYNEQFF,TGTGCCAGCAGCGCTCTCCGGGCGTACAATGAGCAGTTCTTC
TRBJ1-6,-,TRBV27,-,CASSLFLGTEHSPLHF,TGTGCCAGCAGTTTATTTTTGGGGACTGAGCATTCACCCCTCCACTTT
TRBJ2-2,few,TRBV9,TRBD2,CASSVGVLAGVGYTGELFF,TGTGCCAGCAGCGTAGGAGTACTAGCGGGAGTTGGGTACACCGGGGAGCTGTTTTTT
TRBJ2-7,-,TRBV28,TRBD2,CASTLGLAGTDEQYF,TGTGCCAGCACCCTGGGACTAGCGGGGACAGACGAGCAGTACTTC
TRBJ2-3,-,TRBV10-1,-,CASSQVRDTGRGTDTQYF,TGCGCCAGCAGTCAAGTTAGGGACACGGGACGGGGCACAGATACGCAGTATTTT
TRBJ2-7,once,TRBV5-1,-,CASSSWDDSYEQYF,TGCGCCAGCAGCTCGTGGGACGATTCCTACGAGCAGTACTTC
TRBJ2-7,-,TRBV15,TRBD2,CATSRDEGAGYEQYF,TGTGCCACCAGCAGAGATGAAGGAGCGGGGTACGAGCAGTACTTC
TRBJ2-5,-,TRBV29-1,-,CSVVGLQETQYF,TGCAGCGTTGTGGGGCTACAAGAGACCCAGTACTTC
TRBJ1-3,few,TRBV12-3/TRBV12-4,-,CASSSEYTIYF,TGTGCCAGCAGTTCCGAGTACACCATATATTTT
TRBJ1-3,-,TRBV19,TRBD1,CASSSQGALGNTIYF,TGTGCCAGTAGTTCACAGGGGGCGCTTGGAAACACCATATATTTT
TRBJ1-1,-,TRBV3-1/TRBV3-2,-,CASSQPGRRSGTEAFF,TGTGCCAGCAGCCAACCGGGACGGCGATCAGGGACTGAAGCTTTCTTT
TRBJ2-3,-,TRBV6-5,TRBD2,CASSYRLAGTDTQYF,TGTGCCAGCAGTTATCGACTAGCGGGAACAGATACGCAGTATTTT
TRBJ2-1,-,TRBV6-5,TRBD2,CASSPGLASIHEQFF,TGTGCCAGCAGCCCCGGACTAGCATCAATCCATGAGCAGTTCTTC
TRBJ2-2,-,TRBV6-2/TRBV6-3,-,CASSYPTDGELFF,TGTGCCAGCAGTTATCCGACGGACGGGGAGCTGTTTTTT
TRBJ2-1,-,TRBV11-2,-,CASSLNNDRQFF,TGTGCCAGCAGCTTGAACAATGATAGGCAGTTCTTC
TRBJ2-3,-,TRBV24-1,-,CATSALEKMTQYF,TGTGCCACCAGTGCCCTCGAGAAGATGACGCAGTATTTT
TRBJ2-3,-,TRBV24-1,-,CATSDPLGAQYF,TGTGCCACCAGTGATCCCCTAGGGGCGCAGTATTTT
TRBJ2-1,few,TRBV19,TRBD1,CASSPGDRGLTGEQFF,TGTGCCAGTAGTCCCGGGGACAGGGGGCTTACGGGGGAGCAGTTCTTC
TRBJ1-2,-,TRBV4-1,-,CASSLVDTANYGYTF,TGCGCCAGCAGCCTAGTGGACACAGCTAACTATGGCTACACCTTC
TRBJ2-2,-,TRBV11-2,TRBD2,CASSLSDSGNANTGELFF,TGTGCCAGCAGCTTAAGCGATAGCGGGAACGCGAACACCGGGGAGCTGTTTTTT
TRBJ1-5,-,TRBV28,-,CASSPGPGNQPQHF,TGTGCCAGCAGCCCAGGACCGGGCAATCAGCCCCAGCATTTT
TRBJ2-7,-,TRBV9,TRBD2,CASSVGLADYEQYF,TGTGCCAGCAGCGTGGGACTAGCGGATTACGAGCAGTACTTC
TRBJ2-1,-,TRBV19,-,CASEGGNENEQFF,TGTGCCAGTGAGGGCGGGAACGAAAATGAGCAGTTCTTC
TRBJ2-2,-,TRBV7-3,TRBD1,CASSLMDRDGGELFF,TGTGCCAGCAGCTTAATGGACAGGGATGGCGGGGAGCTGTTTTTT
TRBJ1-6,once,TRBV6-6,-,CASSLHPASYSPLHF,TGTGCCAGCTCCTTACACCCGGCGTCCTATTCACCCCTCCACTTT